Listed below are T cell receptor beta chains from one sample, sequenced in a study of OX40 agonist ivuxolimab in advanced cancers. Assay used: immunoSEQ multiplex PCR; TCRdb lists only in-frame clones, some missing. The sample includes about 84,000 clones, 75% to 90% seen only once; the top ten take less than 0.2%. Source: CD4+ or CD8+ T cells sorted from blood, taken in a trial of the OX40 agonist ivuxolimab. These receptors all come from an adult with an advanced solid tumor such as melanoma, head and neck, liver or kidney cancer. CDR3s include the opening cysteine and the closing phenylalanine or tryptophan. Fields, in order: J gene, D gene, clone size, V gene, CDR3 protein, CDR3 DNA. D genes are given only for firm matches. Size is stated for part of the rows, as once, few or many counts, or as a class when the clone is expanded.

j_call: TRBJ2-2
d_call: -
clone_size: -
v_call: TRBV13
cdr3_aa: CASSPDWNTGELFF
cdr3_nt: TGTGCCAGCAGCCCAGACTGGAACACCGGGGAGCTGTTTTTT

j_call: TRBJ2-2
d_call: -
clone_size: -
v_call: TRBV4-3
cdr3_aa: CASSQEIISTGELFF
cdr3_nt: TGCGCCAGCAGCCAAGAGATTATCAGCACCGGGGAGCTGTTTTTT

j_call: TRBJ1-6
d_call: -
clone_size: few
v_call: TRBV6-1
cdr3_aa: CASSVFPGHNSPLHF
cdr3_nt: TGTGCCAGCAGTGTTTTTCCGGGACATAATTCACCCCTCCACTTT

j_call: TRBJ1-2
d_call: -
clone_size: once
v_call: TRBV5-1
cdr3_aa: CASSLVPEDYGYTF
cdr3_nt: TGCGCCAGCAGCTTGGTACCGGAGGACTATGGCTACACCTTC

j_call: TRBJ2-7
d_call: -
clone_size: -
v_call: TRBV28
cdr3_aa: CASSYGGTHSEQYF
cdr3_nt: TGTGCCAGCTCCTATGGGGGAACTCACTCCGAGCAGTACTTC

j_call: TRBJ2-1
d_call: -
clone_size: -
v_call: TRBV9
cdr3_aa: CASTQRTYFDEQFF
cdr3_nt: TGTGCCAGCACCCAGCGGACCTATTTTGATGAGCAGTTCTTC

j_call: TRBJ2-3
d_call: -
clone_size: -
v_call: TRBV7-8
cdr3_aa: CASSLAGGWTDTQYF
cdr3_nt: TGTGCCAGCAGCTTAGCGGGGGGCTGGACAGATACGCAGTATTTT

j_call: TRBJ1-2
d_call: -
clone_size: -
v_call: TRBV18
cdr3_aa: CASSPGTGQKANYGYTF
cdr3_nt: TGTGCCAGCTCACCCGGGACTGGACAGAAAGCTAACTATGGCTACACCTTC

j_call: TRBJ2-5
d_call: TRBD2
clone_size: once
v_call: TRBV5-3
cdr3_aa: CARSPPGSGTNQETQYF
cdr3_nt: TGTGCCAGAAGCCCCCCAGGCAGCGGGACTAACCAAGAGACCCAGTACTTC

j_call: TRBJ2-1
d_call: -
clone_size: -
v_call: TRBV5-1
cdr3_aa: CASSPTGSSYNEQFF
cdr3_nt: TGCGCCAGCAGCCCAACAGGGAGCTCCTACAATGAGCAGTTCTTC

j_call: TRBJ1-6
d_call: -
clone_size: -
v_call: TRBV7-8
cdr3_aa: CASSSIAGFDSPLHF
cdr3_nt: TGTGCCAGCAGCTCAATAGCAGGGTTCGATTCACCCCTCCACTTT

j_call: TRBJ1-5
d_call: -
clone_size: -
v_call: TRBV6-1
cdr3_aa: CASIAGNNQPQHF
cdr3_nt: TGTGCCAGCATAGCGGGGAACAATCAGCCCCAGCATTTT

j_call: TRBJ2-1
d_call: -
clone_size: -
v_call: TRBV6-6
cdr3_aa: CASSYVEGEGEQFF
cdr3_nt: TGTGCCAGCAGTTACGTAGAGGGTGAGGGTGAGCAGTTCTTC

j_call: TRBJ2-3
d_call: -
clone_size: -
v_call: TRBV6-1
cdr3_aa: CASGGTIFTDTQYF
cdr3_nt: TGTGCCAGCGGGGGGACAATATTCACAGATACGCAGTATTTT

j_call: TRBJ2-5
d_call: -
clone_size: -
v_call: TRBV20-1
cdr3_aa: CSASPEETQYF
cdr3_nt: TGCAGTGCTAGTCCGGAAGAGACCCAGTACTTC

j_call: TRBJ1-6
d_call: -
clone_size: once
v_call: TRBV6-5
cdr3_aa: CASSFQTASPLHF
cdr3_nt: TGTGCCAGCAGTTTCCAGACAGCTTCACCCCTCCACTTT

j_call: TRBJ1-3
d_call: -
clone_size: -
v_call: TRBV9
cdr3_aa: CASSVGSSGNTIYF
cdr3_nt: TGTGCCAGCAGCGTAGGGAGCTCTGGAAACACCATATATTTT

j_call: TRBJ1-2
d_call: -
clone_size: -
v_call: TRBV18
cdr3_aa: CASSPGDTNYGYTF
cdr3_nt: TGTGCCAGCTCACCCGGGGACACAAACTATGGCTACACCTTC

j_call: TRBJ2-5
d_call: TRBD1
clone_size: -
v_call: TRBV5-4
cdr3_aa: CASSDGQGGQETQYF
cdr3_nt: TGTGCCAGCAGCGATGGACAGGGTGGCCAAGAGACCCAGTACTTC

j_call: TRBJ2-2
d_call: -
clone_size: -
v_call: TRBV6-6
cdr3_aa: CASTLGVDYTGELFF
cdr3_nt: TGTGCCAGCACCCTAGGGGTAGATTACACCGGGGAGCTGTTTTTT

j_call: TRBJ2-7
d_call: TRBD1
clone_size: -
v_call: TRBV7-7
cdr3_aa: CASSPGGERTAYEQYF
cdr3_nt: TGTGCTAGCAGCCCAGGGGGAGAACGGACCGCGTACGAGCAGTACTTC

j_call: TRBJ2-1
d_call: -
clone_size: -
v_call: TRBV19
cdr3_aa: CASSSSLNEQFF
cdr3_nt: TGTGCCAGTAGCTCCAGCCTAAATGAGCAGTTCTTC

j_call: TRBJ1-5
d_call: -
clone_size: few
v_call: TRBV7-9
cdr3_aa: CASSLDSDQPQHF
cdr3_nt: TGTGCCAGCAGCTTGGACAGTGATCAGCCCCAGCATTTT

j_call: TRBJ2-2
d_call: -
clone_size: -
v_call: TRBV29-1
cdr3_aa: CSVEPANTGELFF
cdr3_nt: TGCAGCGTTGAACCGGCGAACACCGGGGAGCTGTTTTTT

j_call: TRBJ2-1
d_call: -
clone_size: -
v_call: TRBV5-4
cdr3_aa: CASSPDPDNEQFF
cdr3_nt: TGTGCCAGCAGCCCGGACCCTGACAATGAGCAGTTCTTC

j_call: TRBJ2-7
d_call: TRBD1
clone_size: -
v_call: TRBV5-4
cdr3_aa: CASSAGTGAEQYF
cdr3_nt: TGTGCCAGCAGTGCCGGGACAGGGGCCGAGCAGTACTTC